Below are 28 T cell receptor beta chains sequenced from a single sample in a study of cytomegalovirus exposure and HLA in healthy donors. A multiplex PCR was run with 60 Vbeta primers and 13 Jbeta primers. The assay was immunoSEQ multiplex PCR, and TCRdb's table has in-frame clones only and misses some. The table records some 170,000 clones, roughly 81% of them present only once. Input material: PBMCs. These receptors all come from a woman under 30 in good health and CMV-seropositive.

The genes are TRBV7-9 and TRBJ1-1; no clear D. This CDR3 spans 12 amino acids. Trimming cost V 5 bases and J 3 bases, with 7 bases left between them. Germline V gene data show CDR1 as SEHNR and CDR2 as FQNEAQ (reference sequence). CDR3 in amino acids: CASSPQHTEAFF. The CDR3 DNA reads TGTGCCAGCAGCCCACAGCACACTGAAGCTTTCTTT.

This rearrangement joins TRBV10-3 to TRBJ2-7, with 9 positions matching TRBD1. Germline CDR1 reads ENHRY; CDR2 reads SYGVKD. Trimming cost V 5 bases and J 2 bases; bases outside gene matches: 4. The CDR3 spans 14 residues. The CDR3 coding sequence is TGTGCCATCAGTAACCGGGACAGGGCCTACGAGCAGTACTTC. Translating it yields CAISNRDRAYEQYF.

The J gene is TRBJ2-5, the V gene TRBV6-6; D is unclear. The better agreement between TRBJ2-7 and the DNA end casts doubt on the J call. The germline CDR1 and CDR2 sequences are MNHNY and SVGAGI (reference sequence). This CDR3 contains 11 residues. This CDR3 is CASSYHYEQYF. DNA of the CDR3: TGTGCCAGCAGTTACCACTACGAGCAGTACTTC.

V gene TRBV7-9 combines with J gene TRBJ1-4, with 7 nucleotides matching TRBD1. Germline-derived CDR1 and CDR2 are SEHNR and FQNEAQ (reference sequence). Trimming cost V 5 bases and J 1 base; bases outside gene matches: 7. This CDR3 has 16 residues. The CDR3 region is CASSQTGFGTNEKLFF. Written as DNA, the CDR3 is TGTGCCAGCAGCCAGACAGGGTTTGGAACTAATGAAAAACTGTTTTTT.

The rearrangement joins TRBV19 to TRBJ2-1; TRBD1 agrees at 8 bases. The CDR3 runs 15 residues. The V gene's germline CDR1 is LNHDA and CDR2 SQIVND (reference sequence). Losses at the gene ends were 3 bases for V and 7 bases for J; bases not matched to a gene: 8. Here the CDR3 reads CASSMDRERRNEQFF. In nucleotides, the CDR3 is TGTGCCAGTAGTATGGACAGGGAGCGGAGGAATGAGCAGTTCTTC.

The chain combines TRBV11-2 with TRBJ2-5; 14 bases match TRBD2. Trimming removed 5 bases from V and 2 bases from J; junction bases left unmatched: 10. In germline, CDR1 is SGHAT, CDR2 FQNNGV. This CDR3 contains 18 residues. The DNA of the CDR3 is TGTGCCAGCAGCACCCGGACTAGCGGGGGGTACGGGCAAGAGACCCAGTACTTC. Residues: CASSTRTSGGYGQETQYF.

The J gene is TRBJ2-7, the V gene TRBV5-4, with 11 positions matching TRBD2. Germline loops: CDR1 SGHNT, CDR2 YYREEE (reference sequence). J gave up 3 bases and V 3 bases, and 8 bases lay outside the gene matches. The length of the CDR3 is 16 residues. Here the CDR3 DNA reads TGTGCCAGCAGCTCGGGGGCACTAGCGGGGGACTACGAGCAGTACTTC. Translation gives CASSSGALAGDYEQYF. The variable domain in full, completed from reference TRBV5-4 and TRBJ2-7, reads ETGVTQSPTHLIKTRGQQVTLRCSSQSGHNTVSWYQQALGQGPQFIFQYYREEENGRGNFPPRFSGLQFPNYSSELNVNALELDDSALYLCASSSGALAGDYEQYFGPGTRLTVT.

This clone was counted only a few times. This chain links TRBV28 with TRBJ1-1; D is perhaps TRBD1 (6 bases). Trimming removed 5 bases from V and 5 bases from J, with 12 bases in between. Looked up from germline, CDR1 is MDHEN and CDR2 is SYDVKM. The CDR3 loop spans 13 amino acids. The CDR3 region has the DNA TGTGCCAGCAGTCCAGGGACACGGACTGAAGCTTTCTTT. Protein: CASSPGTRTEAFF. The whole variable domain, filled in from reference TRBV28 and TRBJ1-1, reads DVKVTQSSRYLVKRTGEKVFLECVQDMDHENMFWYRQDPGLGLRLIYFSYDVKMKEKGDIPEGYSVSREKKERFSLILESASTNQTSMYLCASSPGTRTEAFFGQGTRLTVV.

V gene TRBV4-1 combines with J gene TRBJ1-3; D gene ambiguous. CDR1 is MGHRA, CDR2 YSYEKL, per germline. The CDR3 runs 12 residues. Trimming stripped 4 bases from V and 4 bases from J, with 5 bases between. CDR3 DNA sequence: TGCGCCAGCAGCCTACTCGGAAACACCATATATTTT. Amino acids: CASSLLGNTIYF.

This chain uses TRBV30 with TRBJ1-2; tentative D call: TRBD1 (6 bases). Germline V gene sequence: CDR1 GTSNPN, CDR2 SVGIG (reference sequence). V shed 5 bases and J shed 2 bases, with 12 bases lying between them. CDR3 size: 13 residues. As DNA, the CDR3 is TGTGCCTGGGTTTTCCAGGGGAACTATGGCTACACCTTC. Protein: CAWVFQGNYGYTF.

The chain joins TRBV6-1 to TRBJ1-3; no reliable D call. Germline CDR1 is MNHNS and CDR2 is SASEGT. Trimming cost V 9 bases and J 3 bases, with 15 bases left between them. This CDR3 is built from 14 residues. DNA for the CDR3: TGTGCCAGTAAATCACGGGGTATTGGAAACACCATATATTTT. Translating gives CASKSRGIGNTIYF.

The rearrangement uses TRBV6-1 and TRBJ2-3; TRBD1 is a possible D gene (6 bases). The ends were cut back, 2 bases at V and 8 bases at J, with 17 bases in the middle. Germline CDR1 MNHNS, CDR2 SASEGT. This CDR3 region has 15 residues. The CDR3 DNA is TGTGCCAGCAGTGAATTAGGGGGTCTAGGGGGTACGCAGTATTTT. Translated, it gives CASSELGGLGGTQYF.

The CDR3: CTSSQDDKQNEQFF. The CDR3 DNA reads as TGCACCAGCAGCCAAGACGACAAGCAGAATGAGCAGTTCTTC. J is TRBJ2-1 and V is TRBV1; the tabulated D call, TRBD1, remains unverified against the DNA. TRBV1 represents a pseudogene. The CDR3 runs to 14 residues.

The V gene is TRBV27, the J gene TRBJ2-3, with 8 positions matching TRBD1. This CDR3 has 15 amino acids. Germline CDR1 reads MNHEY; CDR2 reads SMNVEV (reference sequence). Trimming removed 8 bases from V and 2 bases from J; junction bases left unmatched: 9. The CDR3 nucleotides read TGTGCCAGCCGAATTCGGACAGGGAACACAGATACGCAGTATTTT. Amino acids: CASRIRTGNTDTQYF.

The chain links TRBV28 to TRBJ2-3; a weak D match, TRBD1 (6 bases). Trimming took off 6 bases at V and 1 base at J, with 17 bases between the two ends. CDR1 and CDR2 (germline): MDHEN, SYDVKM. The CDR3 runs 16 residues. This CDR3 is CASSRDIPLGTDTQYF. The CDR3 bases are TGTGCCAGCAGCCGGGACATACCATTAGGCACAGATACGCAGTATTTT.

This clone was seen just once. The chain uses TRBV19 and TRBJ1-2, with TRBD1 matching over 7 bases. Germline V lookup: CDR1 LNHDA, CDR2 SQIVND (reference sequence). The length of the CDR3 is 17 residues. Trimming took 6 bases from V and 6 from J; bases not matched to a gene: 19. The CDR3 nucleotides are TGTGCCAGTAGCACAGGGGACTCCGGAAAACGAAGGCATGGCTACACCTTC. The encoded protein is CASSTGDSGKRRHGYTF.

The chain joins TRBV5-1 to TRBJ1-1; D is perhaps TRBD1 (6 bases). Germline V gene data show CDR1 as SGHRS and CDR2 as YFSETQ. Trimming took off 4 bases at V and 1 base at J, with 14 bases between the two ends. CDR3 length: 15 amino acids. The CDR3 reads CASSVGRQENTEAFF. DNA for the CDR3: TGCGCCAGCAGCGTCGGCCGACAGGAGAACACTGAAGCTTTCTTT.

The chain links TRBV7-8 to TRBJ2-2; TRBD2 matches 11 bases. Germline V gene sequence: CDR1 SGHVS, CDR2 FQNEAQ. Germline trimming cut 2 bases from V and 4 bases from J; bases unmatched to any gene: 3. The CDR3 is 16 amino acids. CDR3 region: CASSLSLAGGTGELFF. As DNA, the CDR3 is TGTGCCAGCAGCTTATCGCTAGCGGGGGGCACCGGGGAGCTGTTTTTT. The whole variable domain, remainder taken from reference TRBV7-8 and TRBJ2-2, is GAGVSQSPRYKVAKRGQDVALRCDPISGHVSLFWYQQALGQGPEFLTYFQNEAQLDKSGLPSDRFFAERPEGSVSTLKIQRTQQEDSAVYLCASSLSLAGGTGELFFGEGSRLTVL.

This clone was seen only once. This sequence joins TRBV10-2 and TRBJ1-5, with 7 bases that match TRBD1. Germline trimming cut 3 bases from V and 1 base from J; bases unmatched to any gene: 6. This CDR3 spans 16 amino acids. Looked up from germline, CDR1 is WSHSY and CDR2 is SAAADI. In DNA, the CDR3 is TGCGCCAGCAGTGATCTTCTCAGGGGGAGCAATCAGCCCCAGCATTTT. Its protein is CASSDLLRGSNQPQHF.

The chain has TRBV2 and TRBJ2-7, with a weak D call TRBD1 (5 bases). The CDR3 length is 14 residues. Germline V CDR1 and CDR2: SNHLY, FYNNEI. Trimming removed 7 bases from V and 4 bases from J, with 17 bases in between. CDR3 bases: TGTGCCAGCAAAGTGGAGACTGGGGCGTACGAGCAGTACTTC. Its protein product is CASKVETGAYEQYF.

This chain uses TRBV5-1 with TRBJ2-3, with 9 bases identical to TRBD2. V lost 1 base, J lost 2 bases, and 5 bases stayed unmatched. CDR3 length: 16 residues. Germline V lookup: CDR1 SGHRS, CDR2 YFSETQ. The CDR3 sequence is CASSLSGTSNTDTQYF. Written as DNA, the CDR3 is TGCGCCAGCAGCTTGTCAGGGACTAGCAACACAGATACGCAGTATTTT.

CDR3 in DNA: TGTGCCAGCTCACCACAAGGGGGATCTGGAAACACCATATATTTT. Translating it yields CASSPQGGSGNTIYF. The chain couples TRBV18 to TRBJ1-3; D might be TRBD1 (6 bases). The CDR3 totals 15 residues. Trimming removed 1 base from V and 1 base from J, with 8 bases in between. Per germline, CDR1 KGHSH and CDR2 LQKENI.

CDR3 sequence (DNA): TGCGCCAGCAGCTTGGTGGCAGGGAGGGAGGGGGAGCAGTACTTC. This translates into CASSLVAGREGEQYF. The rearrangement links TRBV5-1 to TRBJ2-7; TRBD2 agrees at 7 bases. The CDR3 has 15 residues. Germline V gene data show CDR1 as SGHRS and CDR2 as YFSETQ. The ends lost 0 bases at V and 7 bases at J; junction bases unmatched: 10.

This rearrangement joins TRBV2 to TRBJ2-4; weak D call: TRBD1 (5 bases). Between the trimmed V and J ends, which lost 0 bases and 3 bases, there was a span of 6 bases. From germline, CDR1 is SNHLY and CDR2 FYNNEI. This CDR3 region has 14 residues. CDR3 loop: CASSEAGVKNIQYF. The CDR3 nucleotides read TGTGCCAGCAGTGAAGCAGGGGTCAAAAACATTCAGTACTTC.

This clone was recorded a few times. The chain is built from TRBV25-1 and TRBJ2-1, with 7 bases lining up with TRBD1. The germline V gene has CDR1 MGHDK and CDR2 SYGVNS. Germline trimming cut 1 base from V and 7 bases from J; bases unmatched to any gene: 10. The CDR3 has 16 residues. This chain's CDR3 is CASSESRARGKNEQFF. CDR3 nucleotides: TGTGCCAGCAGTGAATCCCGAGCCAGGGGGAAGAATGAGCAGTTCTTC.

CDR3 loop: CSVGDRVQETQYF. DNA of the CDR3: TGCAGCGTTGGTGACAGGGTCCAAGAGACCCAGTACTTC. This chain uses TRBV29-1 with TRBJ2-5; TRBD1 aligns across 7 bases. CDR3 size: 13 residues. The V segment lost 4 bases and the J segment 1 base; nucleotides outside the gene matches: 3. Germline assignment: CDR1 SQVTM and CDR2 ANQGSEA.

The chain combines TRBV7-9 with TRBJ2-7; the D gene is possibly TRBD1 (5 bases). V lost 5 bases to trimming and J lost 4 bases, with 18 bases between them. Germline CDR1 and CDR2: SEHNR and FQNEAQ (reference sequence). This CDR3 comprises 15 residues. The CDR3 DNA follows: TGTGCCAGCAGCCGAACAGGAGTGTCAGGATACGAGCAGTACTTC. This gives the protein CASSRTGVSGYEQYF.

The V gene is TRBV5-1, the J gene TRBJ2-5, with 9 bases that match TRBD1. Germline CDR1 and CDR2: SGHRS and YFSETQ. The CDR3 extends over 17 amino acids. V was clipped by 2 bases and J by 0 bases; unmatched bases: 8. CDR3 sequence (DNA): TGCGCCAGCAGCTTAGGGACAGGGCCCATGTACCAAGAGACCCAGTACTTC. Encoded protein: CASSLGTGPMYQETQYF.